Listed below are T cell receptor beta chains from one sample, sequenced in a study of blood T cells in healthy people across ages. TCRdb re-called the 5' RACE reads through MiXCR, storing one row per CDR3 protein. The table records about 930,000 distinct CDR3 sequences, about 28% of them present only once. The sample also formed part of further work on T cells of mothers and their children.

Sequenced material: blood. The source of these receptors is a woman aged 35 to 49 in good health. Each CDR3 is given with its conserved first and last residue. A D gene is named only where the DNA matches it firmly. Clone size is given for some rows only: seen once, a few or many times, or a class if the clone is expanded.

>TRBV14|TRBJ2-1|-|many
TGTGCCAGCAGCCAAGTACCGGTTTGGAATGAGCAGTTCTTC
CASSQVPVWNEQFF
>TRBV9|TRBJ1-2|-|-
TGTGCCAGCAGCATCTCAGGGGAATATGGCTACACCTTC
CASSISGEYGYTF
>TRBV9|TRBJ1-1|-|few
TGTGCCAGCAGCGTAGGGAACAGGGTGGGGAACACTGAAGCTTTCTTT
CASSVGNRVGNTEAFF
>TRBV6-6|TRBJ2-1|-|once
TGTGCCAGCAGTTCCCCGAACGGCAATGAGCAGTTCTTC
CASSSPNGNEQFF
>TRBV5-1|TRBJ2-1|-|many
TGCGCCAGCAGCGCTGGACAATCCTACAATGAGCAGTTCTTC
CASSAGQSYNEQFF
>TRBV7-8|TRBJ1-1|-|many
TGTGCCAGCAGCCCGCGCCTGAACACTGAAGCTTTCTTT
CASSPRLNTEAFF
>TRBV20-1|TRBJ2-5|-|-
TGCAGTGCACCAGATCGCAGTTCGGGGATTGGGACCCAGTACTTC
CSAPDRSSGIGTQYF
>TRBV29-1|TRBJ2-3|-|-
TGCAGCGGAACTGATGGTTTCCGGGATACGCAGTATTTT
CSGTDGFRDTQYF
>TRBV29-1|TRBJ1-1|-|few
TGCAGCGTCGGAAGTGGGGGTATCACTGAAGCTTTCTTT
CSVGSGGITEAFF
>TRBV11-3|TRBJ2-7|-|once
TGTGCCAGCAGCTTACGGGCAGAATACGAGCAGTACTTC
CASSLRAEYEQYF
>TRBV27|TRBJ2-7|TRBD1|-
TGTGCCGGCAGTCCAGGGACAGGAGAGCAGTACTTC
CAGSPGTGEQYF
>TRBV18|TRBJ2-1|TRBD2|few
TGTGCCAGCTCACCACCCAGACTAGCGGGGGGTCTCGAAAACAATGAGCAGTTCTTC
CASSPPRLAGGLENNEQFF
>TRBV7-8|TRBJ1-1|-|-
TGTGCCAGCAGCTTACTAGGGGCAGGGACTGAAGCTTTCTTT
CASSLLGAGTEAFF
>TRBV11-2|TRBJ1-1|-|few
TGTGCCAGCAGCTTTCTGGGAGCAGGGTCTGAAGCTTTCTTT
CASSFLGAGSEAFF
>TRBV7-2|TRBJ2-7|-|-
TGTGCCAGCAGCCTGAGTCGCAATGAGCAGTACTTC
CASSLSRNEQYF
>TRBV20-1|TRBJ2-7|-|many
TGCAGTGCCAGCTCGGGGGCGTTAGGCTACGAGCAGTACTTC
CSASSGALGYEQYF
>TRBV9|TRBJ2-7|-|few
TGTGCCAGCAGCGGAGACCAGGGTAGGGAGCAGTACTTC
CASSGDQGREQYF
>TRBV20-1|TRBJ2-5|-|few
TGCAGTGCTACGAGGCCCCAAGAGACCCAGTACTTC
CSATRPQETQYF
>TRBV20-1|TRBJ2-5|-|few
TGCAGTGCCCCATTGGCGGGGGCGTACCAAGAGACCCAGTACTTC
CSAPLAGAYQETQYF
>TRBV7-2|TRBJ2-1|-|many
TGTGCCAGCAGCTTAGCGGACCCGGGCTCCTACAATGAGCAGTTCTTC
CASSLADPGSYNEQFF
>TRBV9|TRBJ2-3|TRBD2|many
TGTGCCAGCAGCGCTAGCGGGGGGACTAGCACAGATACGCAGTATTTT
CASSASGGTSTDTQYF
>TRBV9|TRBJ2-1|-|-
TGTGCCAGCAGCGTGGGGAGCTCCTACAATGAGCAGTTCTTC
CASSVGSSYNEQFF
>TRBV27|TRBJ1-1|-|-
TGTGCCAGCAGTTTTTCCCCCCGGGGGGTAACTGAAGCTTTCTTT
CASSFSPRGVTEAFF
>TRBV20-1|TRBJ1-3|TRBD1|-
TGCAGTGCTAGAGACCTCGCGCCGGACAGGGATGGAAACACCATATATTTT
CSARDLAPDRDGNTIYF
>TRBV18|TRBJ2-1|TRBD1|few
TGTGCCAGCTCGCTTCGACAGGGGGGATCCTACAATGAGCAGTTCTTC
CASSLRQGGSYNEQFF
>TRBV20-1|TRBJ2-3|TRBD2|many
TGCAGTGCCCCCGTGCGGGGGGCAGATACGCAGTATTTT
CSAPVRGADTQYF
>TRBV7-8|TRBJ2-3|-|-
TGTGCCAGCAGCTTACCGCGAATCGGCACAGATACGCAGTATTTT
CASSLPRIGTDTQYF
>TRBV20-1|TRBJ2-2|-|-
TGCAGTGCTAGAGATCCCGGGACCGGGAGCACCGGGGAGCTGTTTTTT
CSARDPGTGSTGELFF
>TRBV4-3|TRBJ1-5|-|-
TGCGCCAGCAGCCAATCGACAGTTCCTAATCAGCCCCAGCATTTT
CASSQSTVPNQPQHF
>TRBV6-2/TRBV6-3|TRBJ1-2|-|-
TGTGCCAGCAGTCCTTGGCGACATATGACTAACTATGGCTACACCTTC
CASSPWRHMTNYGYTF
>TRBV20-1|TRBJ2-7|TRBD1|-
TGCAGTGCCCTCGGACAGGGACATCAGTACTTC
CSALGQGHQYF
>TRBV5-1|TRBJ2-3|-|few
TGCGCCAGCAGCTTGGACGCCCGCACAGATACGCAGTATTTT
CASSLDARTDTQYF
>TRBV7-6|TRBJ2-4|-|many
TGTGCCAGCAGCTCTAGCCCCCCCGGGGGTCTGGCCAAAAACATTCAGTACTTC
CASSSSPPGGLAKNIQYF
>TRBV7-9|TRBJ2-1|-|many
TGTGCCAGCAAACCGGACAGCTACAATGAGCAGTTCTTC
CASKPDSYNEQFF
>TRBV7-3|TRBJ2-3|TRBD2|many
TGTGCCAGCAGCCCACGCCCTAGCGGGGGCCTCACAGATACGCAGTATTTT
CASSPRPSGGLTDTQYF
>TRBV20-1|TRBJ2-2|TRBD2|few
TGCAGTGCTAGATTCGGGGGGGCCTTGGACACCGGGGAGCTGTTTTTT
CSARFGGALDTGELFF
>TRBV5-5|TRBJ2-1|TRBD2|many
TGTGCCAGCAGCCCGGACGGGACTAGGTCTAGGGATGAGCAGTTCTTC
CASSPDGTRSRDEQFF
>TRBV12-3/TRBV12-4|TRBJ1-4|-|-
TGTGCCAGCAGTTTATTGGGCGTCGGGGGACATAATGAAAAACTGTTTTTT
CASSLLGVGGHNEKLFF
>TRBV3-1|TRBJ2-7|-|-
TGTGCCGGCAGCCGAGAACTCCACTCCTACGAGCAGTACTTC
CAGSRELHSYEQYF
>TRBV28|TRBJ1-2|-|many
TGTGCCAGCAGAGGGGATCTTCGGTATGGCTACACCTTC
CASRGDLRYGYTF
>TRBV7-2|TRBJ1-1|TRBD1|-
TGTGCCAGCAGCTCTCACGCCGGGACAGTGAGGAACACTGAAGCTTTCTTT
CASSSHAGTVRNTEAFF
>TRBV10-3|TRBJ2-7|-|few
TGTGCCATCAGTGAGGCAGTCTACGAGCAGTACTTC
CAISEAVYEQYF
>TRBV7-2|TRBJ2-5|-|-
TGTGCCAGCAGCTTATGGGATAGGGCCCAGTACTTC
CASSLWDRAQYF
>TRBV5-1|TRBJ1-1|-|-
TGCGCCAGCAGCTTGAACTCGAGGGGCACTGAAGCTTTCTTT
CASSLNSRGTEAFF
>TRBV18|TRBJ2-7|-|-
TGTGCCAGCTCACCACCGATCCTACAGGGAAAGCACTACGAGCAGTACTTC
CASSPPILQGKHYEQYF
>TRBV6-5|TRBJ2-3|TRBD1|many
TGTGCCAGCAGTTACTCGGGACAGACAGATACGCAGTATTTT
CASSYSGQTDTQYF
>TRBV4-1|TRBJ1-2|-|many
TGCGCCAGCAGCCAAGATAAGGCAGCCTTCTATGGCTACACCTTC
CASSQDKAAFYGYTF
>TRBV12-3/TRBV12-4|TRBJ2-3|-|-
TGTGCCAGCAGTCTTTATCAGGGTCGGCGCACAAATACGCAGTATTTT
CASSLYQGRRTNTQYF
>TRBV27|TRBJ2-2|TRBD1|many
TGTGCCAGCAGTCGGACACAGGGGTTTGTTGGTTTGGGCACCGGGGAGCTGTTTTTT
CASSRTQGFVGLGTGELFF
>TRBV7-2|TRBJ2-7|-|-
TGTGTCAGCAGCTTGGGTCAGAAGTTCTACGAGCAGTACTTC
CVSSLGQKFYEQYF
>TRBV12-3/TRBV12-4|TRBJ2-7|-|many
TGTGCCAGCAGTTTATTAGGCTCCTACGAGCAGTACTTC
CASSLLGSYEQYF
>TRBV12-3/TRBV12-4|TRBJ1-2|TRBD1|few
TGTGCCAGCAGTATCGGGGACAGGACTGGCTACACCTTC
CASSIGDRTGYTF
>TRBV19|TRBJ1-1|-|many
TGTGCCAGTAGTATATCTTGGAATGACACTGAAGCTTTCTTT
CASSISWNDTEAFF
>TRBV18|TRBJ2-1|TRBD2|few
TGTGCCAGCTCACAGCCGGGACTAGCGGGGGAAGAGCAGTTCTTC
CASSQPGLAGEEQFF
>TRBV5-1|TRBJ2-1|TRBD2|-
TGCGCCAGCAGCTTGGTAGCGGGGGGGCCCGGGGAGCAGTTCTTC
CASSLVAGGPGEQFF